The 19 T cell receptor beta chains below were found in one sample sequenced in a study of blood T cells in healthy people across ages (dated by TCRdb to about 2015). Library preparation was by 5' RACE. The reads were generated on an Illumina HiSeq 2500. A second PCR of about 7 to 12 cycles was run with a J-beta primer mix and a sample-barcoded 5' primer. TCRdb reprocessing: public reads trimmed at Q25 with fastp, clones called with MiXCR, in-frame beta chains kept. Merged by CDR3 protein, the rows form single entries marked with the most common genes and DNA. The sample data list about a million distinct CDR3 sequences, and 45% to 50% of these were observed just once. The ten biggest clones cover over 10% of the sample. The sequencing input was blood. The receptor source for this set is a man aged 25-45 years in good health.

This chain joins TRBV7-3 and TRBJ2-1, with D perhaps TRBD1 (5 bases). The CDR3 covers 16 residues. The V and J ends lost 2 bases and 3 bases respectively, with 14 bases between them. CDR1 is SGHTA and CDR2 is FQGTGA in the germline V gene. The CDR3 nucleotides are TGTGCCAGCAGCTTACAGCAGGGCACCCTCTACAATGAGCAGTTCTTC. Translating it yields CASSLQQGTLYNEQFF.

This chain links TRBV12-3 or TRBV12-4 with TRBJ2-1; the match to TRBD2 covers 11 bases. V shed 6 bases and J 4 bases; nucleotides not matched to a gene: 17. The CDR3 contains 19 residues. Here the CDR3 reads CASSPLGFRLAGRYNEQFF. The CDR3 DNA is TGTGCCAGCAGCCCGCTGGGTTTCCGACTAGCGGGGAGGTACAATGAGCAGTTCTTC.

This clonotype showed up just a few times. The chain joins TRBV7-2 to TRBJ2-7; 13 nucleotides agree with TRBD2. The CDR3 has 15 amino acids. The germline CDR1 and CDR2 sequences are SGHTA and FQGNSA. V shed 6 bases, J shed 2 bases, and the junction held 4 bases outside the gene matches. CDR3 sequence (DNA): TGTGCCAGCAGTTATACTAGCGGGGGGGCCTACGAGCAGTACTTC. Amino acid sequence: CASSYTSGGAYEQYF. Drawing the rest from reference TRBV7-2 and TRBJ2-7, the complete variable domain is GAGVSQSPSNKVTEKGKDVELRCDPISGHTALYWYRQSLGQGLEFLIYFQGNSAPDKSGLPSDRFSAERTGGSVSTLTIQRTQQEDSAVYLCASSYTSGGAYEQYFGPGTRLTVT.

The V gene is TRBV29-1, the J gene TRBJ2-7; D may be TRBD2 (5 bases). CDR1 and CDR2 (germline): SQVTM, ANQGSEA. V gave up 5 bases and J gave up 2 bases, with 16 bases separating them. This CDR3 has 14 residues. DNA of the CDR3: TGCAGCGTTAATCTTGGACTGGGAGCCTACGAGCAGTACTTC. As protein: CSVNLGLGAYEQYF.

The chain employs TRBV28 and TRBJ2-1; 9 nucleotides line up with TRBD2. The germline gives CDR1 MDHEN, CDR2 SYDVKM. Losses at the gene ends were 6 bases for V and 3 bases for J; bases not matched to a gene: 3. This CDR3 is built from 14 residues. In nucleotides, the CDR3 is TGTGCCAGCAGGCGGGGGGGCAACTACAATGAGCAGTTCTTC. Its protein product is CASRRGGNYNEQFF.

The chain couples TRBV6-5 to TRBJ2-7; possibly TRBD1 or TRBD2 for D (5 bases each). CDR1 and CDR2 (germline): MNHEY, SVGAGI. V was trimmed by 5 bases and J by 4 bases, leaving 15 bases between them. The CDR3 loop spans 14 amino acids. The CDR3 is CASSKGPTPYEQYF. The CDR3 region has the DNA TGTGCCAGCAGTAAGGGACCGACACCATACGAGCAGTACTTC.

This clonotype turned up a few times. The rearrangement uses TRBV29-1 and TRBJ2-1; D is possibly TRBD2 (6 bases). The CDR3 has 11 residues. Trimming took off 7 bases at V and 13 bases at J, with 17 bases between the two ends. Germline values: CDR1 SQVTM, CDR2 ANQGSEA. This CDR3 is CSGRSGGGQFF. CDR3 in DNA: TGCAGCGGCCGGTCCGGGGGAGGACAGTTCTTC.

V is TRBV9 and J is TRBJ2-2; D not resolved. Trimming took off 6 bases at V and 0 bases at J, with 12 bases between the two ends. The CDR3 extends over 15 amino acids. Looked up from germline, CDR1 is SGDLS and CDR2 is YYNGEE. CDR3 in DNA: TGTGCCAGCACAGGCCAGCCTACGAACACCGGGGAGCTGTTTTTT. Its translation: CASTGQPTNTGELFF.

This clonotype was detected a few times. The chain carries TRBV5-1 and TRBJ1-4; D is ambiguous. There are 13 residues in the CDR3. The germline CDR1 and CDR2 sequences are SGHRS and YFSETQ. V shed 3 bases and J shed 8 bases, with 11 bases lying between them. The CDR3 protein is CASSSHEEEKLFF. As DNA, the CDR3 is TGCGCCAGCAGCTCCCATGAGGAGGAAAAACTGTTTTTT.

CDR3 in amino acids: CSASPGPYNEQFF. The CDR3 DNA sequence: TGCAGTGCTAGTCCGGGGCCCTACAATGAGCAGTTCTTC. The rearrangement links TRBV20-1 to TRBJ2-1; D could derive from TRBD1 or TRBD2 (5 bases each). The germline CDR1 and CDR2 sequences are DFQATT and SNEGSKA (reference sequence). The V gene lost 3 bases and the J gene lost 2 bases, with 8 bases spanning the gap. The CDR3 runs 13 residues.

The J gene is TRBJ1-1, the V gene TRBV18; possible D gene TRBD1, 6 bases. Trimming took off 11 bases at V and 2 bases at J, with 15 bases between the two ends. Per germline, CDR1 KGHSH and CDR2 LQKENI. The CDR3 covers 13 residues. The CDR3 here is CAAQQGRNTEAFF. DNA for the CDR3: TGTGCCGCCCAACAGGGACGCAACACTGAAGCTTTCTTT.

The chain has TRBV12-3 or TRBV12-4 and TRBJ1-2; D is possibly TRBD1 (5 bases). V lost 5 bases to trimming and J lost 5 bases, with 18 bases between them. There are 15 residues in the CDR3. CDR3 coding DNA: TGTGCCAGCAGTAATATCGGGACGCCGAGGTATGGCTACACCTTC. Protein product: CASSNIGTPRYGYTF.

The rearrangement links TRBV6-6 to TRBJ1-2; TRBD1 matches 7 bases. This CDR3 has 16 residues. The germline CDR1 and CDR2 sequences are MNHNY and SVGAGI (reference sequence). The J segment lost 8 bases and the V segment lost 6 bases, leaving 18 bases of the junction unmatched. The chain's CDR3 is CASRRQGVEREPGYTF. The CDR3, as DNA: TGTGCCAGCAGGAGACAGGGAGTCGAAAGGGAGCCCGGCTACACCTTC.

This clonotype has a handful of counts. The V and J genes are TRBV5-6 and TRBJ2-7, with 8 bases that match TRBD1. The CDR3 extends over 15 amino acids. V gave up 2 bases and J gave up 7 bases; unmatched junction bases: 11. Germline lookup yields CDR1 SGHDT and CDR2 YYEEEE. The CDR3 protein is CASSLLMDREEEQYF. In DNA form, the CDR3 reads TGTGCCAGCAGCTTACTCATGGACAGGGAGGAAGAGCAGTACTTC.

This clonotype was observed a handful of times. This chain uses TRBV29-1 with TRBJ2-7; no clear D. The CDR3 spans 13 residues. With 2 bases removed from V and 4 bases from J, the gap between germline ends came to 12 bases. Germline V CDR1 and CDR2: SQVTM, ANQGSEA. The CDR3 DNA is TGCAGCGTTGAAACGGGCCAGGAGTACGAGCAGTACTTC. This sequence encodes CSVETGQEYEQYF.

In DNA form, the CDR3 reads TGTGCCAGCAGCTCACCCCTGGACAGGGGGCACCACGAGCAGTACTTC. This gives the protein CASSSPLDRGHHEQYF. The V and J genes are TRBV6-5 and TRBJ2-7; TRBD1 aligns across 11 bases. Unmatched junction bases numbered 12, after V lost 6 bases and J lost 5 bases. Germline CDR1 is MNHEY and CDR2 is SVGAGI. CDR3 length equals 16 residues.

Remarks on this clonotype: A much bigger clone sits one base away, suggesting this may be a read error. V gene TRBV10-3 combines with J gene TRBJ1-6, with a possible D match to TRBD1 (5 bases). This CDR3 is built from 17 residues. Germline lookup yields CDR1 ENHRY and CDR2 SYGVKD. CDR3 sequence (DNA): TGTGTCATCAGTGTGGGGGACGTGAGCTCCTATAATTCACCCCTCCACTTT. Its protein is CVISVGDVSSYNSPLHF.

A few counts support this clonotype. This sequence may be a read error, since a much larger clone differs from it by one base. This chain uses TRBV27 with TRBJ1-1; no firm D call. This CDR3 has 13 residues. CDR1 and CDR2 from the germline V gene are MNHEY and SMNVEV (reference sequence). The CDR3 reads CASSYRENTETFF. The CDR3 nucleotides read TGTGCCAGCAGTTACCGAGAGAACACTGAAACTTTCTTT.

This clonotype was seen at least ten times. This chain links TRBV9 with TRBJ2-5; the match to TRBD2 covers 7 bases. The CDR3 has 14 residues. Unmatched junction bases numbered 0, after V lost 1 base and J lost 0 bases. Germline CDR1 and CDR2: SGDLS and YYNGEE. The CDR3 region is CASSVLADQETQYF. The CDR3 nucleotides read TGTGCCAGCAGCGTACTAGCGGACCAAGAGACCCAGTACTTC.